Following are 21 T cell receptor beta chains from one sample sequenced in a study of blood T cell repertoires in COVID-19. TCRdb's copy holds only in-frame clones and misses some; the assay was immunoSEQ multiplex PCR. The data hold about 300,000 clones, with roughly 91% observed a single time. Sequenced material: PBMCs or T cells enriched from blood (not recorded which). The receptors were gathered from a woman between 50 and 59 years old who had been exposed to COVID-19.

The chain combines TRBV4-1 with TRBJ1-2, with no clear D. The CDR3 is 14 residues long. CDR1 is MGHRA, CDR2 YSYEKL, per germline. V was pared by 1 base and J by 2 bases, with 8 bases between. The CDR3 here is CASSQGQLNYGYTF. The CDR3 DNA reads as TGCGCCAGCAGCCAAGGTCAACTAAACTATGGCTACACCTTC.

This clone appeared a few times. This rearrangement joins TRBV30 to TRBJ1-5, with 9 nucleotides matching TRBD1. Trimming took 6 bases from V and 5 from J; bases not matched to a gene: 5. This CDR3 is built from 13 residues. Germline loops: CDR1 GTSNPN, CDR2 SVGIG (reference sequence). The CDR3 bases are TGTGCCTGCGGGGGGACAGGGCATCAGCCCCAGCATTTT. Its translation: CACGGTGHQPQHF. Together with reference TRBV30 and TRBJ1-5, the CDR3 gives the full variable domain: SQTIHQWPATLVQPVGSPLSLECTVEGTSNPNLYWYRQAAGRGLQLLFYSVGIGQISSEVPQNLSASRPQDRQFILSSKKLLLSDSGFYLCACGGTGHQPQHFGDGTRLSIL.

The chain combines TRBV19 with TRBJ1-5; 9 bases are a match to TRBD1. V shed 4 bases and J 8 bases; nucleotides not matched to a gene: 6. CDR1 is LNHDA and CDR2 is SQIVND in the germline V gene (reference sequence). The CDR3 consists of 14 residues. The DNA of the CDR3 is TGTGCCAGTAGTAAACAGGGGGCGAGGGAGCCCCAGCATTTT. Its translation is CASSKQGAREPQHF.

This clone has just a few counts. CDR3 in DNA: TGCGCCAGCAGCTTGGATGGAGATTCACCCCTCCACTTT. It specifies CASSLDGDSPLHF. The chain combines TRBV5-1 with TRBJ1-6; D is unclear. The CDR3 sequence is 13 residues long. Germline assignment: CDR1 SGHRS and CDR2 YFSETQ. V was trimmed by 0 bases and J by 8 bases, leaving 6 bases between them.

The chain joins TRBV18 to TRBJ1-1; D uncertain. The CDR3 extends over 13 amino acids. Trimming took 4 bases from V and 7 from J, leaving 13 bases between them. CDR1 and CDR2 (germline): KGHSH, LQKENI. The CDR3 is CASSQNTEIEAFF. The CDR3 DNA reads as TGTGCCAGCTCACAAAATACAGAGATTGAAGCTTTCTTT.

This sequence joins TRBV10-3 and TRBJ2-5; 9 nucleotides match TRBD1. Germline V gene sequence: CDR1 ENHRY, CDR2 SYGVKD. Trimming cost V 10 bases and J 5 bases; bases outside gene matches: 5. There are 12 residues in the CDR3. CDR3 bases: TGTGCCACGGGACAGGGAACGGAGACCCAGTACTTC. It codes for CATGQGTETQYF.

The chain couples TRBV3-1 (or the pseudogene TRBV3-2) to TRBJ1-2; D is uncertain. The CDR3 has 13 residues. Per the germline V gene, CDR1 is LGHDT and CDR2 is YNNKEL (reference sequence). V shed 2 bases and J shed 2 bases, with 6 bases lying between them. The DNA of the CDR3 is TGTGCCAGCAGCCAACCGGAGAACTATGGCTACACCTTC. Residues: CASSQPENYGYTF.

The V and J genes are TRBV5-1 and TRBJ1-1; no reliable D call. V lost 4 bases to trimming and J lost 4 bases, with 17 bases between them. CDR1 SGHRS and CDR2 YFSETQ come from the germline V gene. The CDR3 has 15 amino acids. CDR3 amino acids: CASSGSEARSTEAFF. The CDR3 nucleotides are TGCGCCAGCAGCGGATCTGAAGCGAGGAGCACTGAAGCTTTCTTT.

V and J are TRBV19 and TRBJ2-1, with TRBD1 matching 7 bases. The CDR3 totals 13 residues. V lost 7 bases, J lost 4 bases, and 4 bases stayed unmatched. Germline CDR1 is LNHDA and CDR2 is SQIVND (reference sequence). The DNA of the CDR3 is TGTGCCAGTACTAAGGGACAGTACAATGAGCAGTTCTTC. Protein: CASTKGQYNEQFF.

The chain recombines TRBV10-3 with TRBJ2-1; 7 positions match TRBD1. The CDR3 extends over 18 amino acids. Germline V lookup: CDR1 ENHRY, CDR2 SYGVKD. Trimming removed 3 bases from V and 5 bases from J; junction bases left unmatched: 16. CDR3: CAISDLDRVANSHNEQFF. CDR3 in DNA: TGTGCCATCAGTGATCTCGACAGGGTTGCAAATTCCCACAATGAGCAGTTCTTC.

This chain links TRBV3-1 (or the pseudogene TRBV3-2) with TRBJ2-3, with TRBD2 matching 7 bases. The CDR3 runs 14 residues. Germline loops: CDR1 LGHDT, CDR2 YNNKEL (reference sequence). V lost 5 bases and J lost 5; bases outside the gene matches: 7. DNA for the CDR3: TGTGCCAGCAGCTCCGTTACTAGCGTAGATACGCAGTATTTT. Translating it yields CASSSVTSVDTQYF.

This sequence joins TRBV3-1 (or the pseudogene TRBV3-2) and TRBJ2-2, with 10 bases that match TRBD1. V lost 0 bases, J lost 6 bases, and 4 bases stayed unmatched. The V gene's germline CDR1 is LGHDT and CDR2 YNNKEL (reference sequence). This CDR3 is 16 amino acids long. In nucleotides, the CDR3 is TGTGCCAGCAGCCAAGAACCGGGACAGGGGTCCGGGGAGCTGTTTTTT. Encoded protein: CASSQEPGQGSGELFF.

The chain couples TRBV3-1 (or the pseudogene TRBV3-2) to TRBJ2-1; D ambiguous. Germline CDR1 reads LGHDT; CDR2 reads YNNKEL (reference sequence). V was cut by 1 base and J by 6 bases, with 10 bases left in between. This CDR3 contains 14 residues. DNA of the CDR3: TGTGCCAGCAGCCAAGGGCCCACAACCAATGAGCAGTTCTTC. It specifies CASSQGPTTNEQFF.

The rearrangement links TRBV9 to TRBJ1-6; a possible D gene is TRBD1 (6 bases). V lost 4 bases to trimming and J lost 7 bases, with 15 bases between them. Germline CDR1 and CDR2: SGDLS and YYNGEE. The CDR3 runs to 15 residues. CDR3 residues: CASSKAGGANSPLHF. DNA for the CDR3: TGTGCCAGCAGCAAAGCTGGGGGCGCGAATTCACCCCTCCACTTT.

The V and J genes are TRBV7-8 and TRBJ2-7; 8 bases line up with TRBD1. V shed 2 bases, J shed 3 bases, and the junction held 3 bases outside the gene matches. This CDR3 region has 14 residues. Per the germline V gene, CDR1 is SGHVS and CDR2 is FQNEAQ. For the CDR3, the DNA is TGTGCCAGCAGCTTACTGGACAGGGTCTACGAGCAGTACTTC. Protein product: CASSLLDRVYEQYF.

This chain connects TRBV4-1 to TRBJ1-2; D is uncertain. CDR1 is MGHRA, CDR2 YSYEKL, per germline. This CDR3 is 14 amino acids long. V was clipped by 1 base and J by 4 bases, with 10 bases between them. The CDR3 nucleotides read TGCGCCAGCAGCCAAGTGGCCAGTACCTATGGCTACACCTTC. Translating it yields CASSQVASTYGYTF.

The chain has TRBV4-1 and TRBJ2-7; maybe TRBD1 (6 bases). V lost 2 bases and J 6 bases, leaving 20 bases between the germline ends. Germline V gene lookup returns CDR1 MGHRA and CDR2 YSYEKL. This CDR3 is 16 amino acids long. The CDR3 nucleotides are TGCGCCAGCAGCCAATCCAGGGGCCCCGTTGGAGGCGAGCAGTACTTC. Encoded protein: CASSQSRGPVGGEQYF.

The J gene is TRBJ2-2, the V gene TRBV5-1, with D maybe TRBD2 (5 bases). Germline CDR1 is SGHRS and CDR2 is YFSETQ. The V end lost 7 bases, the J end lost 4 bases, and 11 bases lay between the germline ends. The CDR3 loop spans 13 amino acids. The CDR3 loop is CASGGGGTGELFF. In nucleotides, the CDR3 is TGCGCCAGCGGTGGCGGAGGCACCGGGGAGCTGTTTTTT. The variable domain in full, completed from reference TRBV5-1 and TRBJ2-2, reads KAGVTQTPRYLIKTRGQQVTLSCSPISGHRSVSWYQQTPGQGLQFLFEYFSETQRNKGNFPGRFSGRQFSNSRSEMNVSTLELGDSALYLCASGGGGTGELFFGEGSRLTVL.

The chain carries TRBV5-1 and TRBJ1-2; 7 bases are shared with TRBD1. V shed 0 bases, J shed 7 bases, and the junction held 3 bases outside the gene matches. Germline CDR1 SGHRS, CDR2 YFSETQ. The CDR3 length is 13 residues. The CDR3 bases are TGCGCCAGCAGCTTGGGAGCAGGGGGTGGCTACACCTTC. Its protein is CASSLGAGGGYTF.

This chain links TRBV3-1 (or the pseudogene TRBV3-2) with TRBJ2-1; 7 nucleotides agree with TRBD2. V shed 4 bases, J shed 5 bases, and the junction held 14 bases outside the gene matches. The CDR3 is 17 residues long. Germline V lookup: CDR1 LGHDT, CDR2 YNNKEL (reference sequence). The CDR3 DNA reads TGTGCCAGCAGCCTTCGGGCCATTTCGACTAGCCACAATGAGCAGTTCTTC. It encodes CASSLRAISTSHNEQFF.

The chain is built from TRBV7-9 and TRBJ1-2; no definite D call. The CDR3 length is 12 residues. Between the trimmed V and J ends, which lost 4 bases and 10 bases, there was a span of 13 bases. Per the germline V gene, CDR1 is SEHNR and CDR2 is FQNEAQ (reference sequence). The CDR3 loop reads CASSSETGAYTF. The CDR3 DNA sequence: TGTGCCAGCAGCTCCGAGACGGGTGCCTACACCTTC. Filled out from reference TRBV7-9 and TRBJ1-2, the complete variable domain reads DTGVSQNPRHKITKRGQNVTFRCDPISEHNRLYWYRQTLGQGPEFLTYFQNEAQLEKSRLLSDRFSAERPKGSFSTLEIQRTEQGDSAMYLCASSSETGAYTFGSGTRLTVV.